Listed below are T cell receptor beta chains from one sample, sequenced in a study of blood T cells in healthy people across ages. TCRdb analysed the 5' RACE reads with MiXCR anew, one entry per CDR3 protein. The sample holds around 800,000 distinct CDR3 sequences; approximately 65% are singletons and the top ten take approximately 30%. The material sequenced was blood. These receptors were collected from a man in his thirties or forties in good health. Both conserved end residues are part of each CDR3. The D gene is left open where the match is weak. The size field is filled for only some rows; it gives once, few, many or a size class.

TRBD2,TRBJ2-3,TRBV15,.,CATSRGWAGGHQDTQYF,TGTGCCACCAGCAGAGGTTGGGCGGGGGGGCATCAAGATACGCAGTATTTT
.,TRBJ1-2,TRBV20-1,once,CSAAAGPSGYTF,TGCAGTGCTGCGGCGGGCCCGTCCGGCTACACCTTC
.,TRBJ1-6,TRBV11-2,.,CASSLDGRLDPLHF,TGTGCCAGCAGCTTAGATGGGCGCCTCGATCCCCTCCACTTT
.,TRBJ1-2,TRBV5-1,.,CASSLDGSPPWGYTF,TGCGCCAGCAGCTTGGACGGGTCACCACCGTGGGGCTACACCTTC
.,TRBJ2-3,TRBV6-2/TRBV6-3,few,CASSPPQGPPRDTQYF,TGTGCCAGCAGTCCTCCGCAGGGGCCTCCACGTGATACGCAGTATTTT
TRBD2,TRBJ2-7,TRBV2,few,CASRRTSGGNEQYF,TGTGCCAGCAGACGTACTAGCGGGGGGAACGAGCAGTACTTC
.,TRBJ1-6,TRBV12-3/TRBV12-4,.,CASTTGIYNSPLHF,TGTGCCAGCACAACCGGGATCTATAATTCACCCCTCCACTTT
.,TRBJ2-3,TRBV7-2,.,CASSPRAGHEHTQYF,TGTGCCAGCAGCCCCAGGGCAGGCCATGAACATACGCAGTATTTT
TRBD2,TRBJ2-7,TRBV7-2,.,CASSSTRTSDEQYF,TGTGCCAGCAGCTCGACCCGGACTAGCGACGAGCAGTACTTC
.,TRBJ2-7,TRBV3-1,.,CASSRGRTGFSYEQYF,TGTGCCAGCAGCCGAGGGAGGACAGGTTTTTCCTACGAGCAGTACTTC
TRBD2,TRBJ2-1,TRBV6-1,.,CASTLRVESGGNEQFF,TGTGCCAGCACTTTGAGGGTGGAGAGCGGGGGTAATGAGCAGTTCTTC
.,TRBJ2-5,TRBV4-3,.,CASSQDDWYKQYF,TGCGCCAGCAGCCAAGATGATTGGTATAAGCAGTACTTC
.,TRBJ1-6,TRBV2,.,CASRVGRTNSPLHF,TGTGCCAGCAGGGTAGGGCGGACCAATTCACCCCTCCACTTT
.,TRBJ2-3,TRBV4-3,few,CASSQVPSIDTQYF,TGCGCCAGCAGCCAAGTCCCGAGTATCGATACGCAGTATTTT
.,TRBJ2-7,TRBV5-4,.,CASSLDLGVYEQYF,TGTGCCAGCAGCTTGGACTTGGGCGTGTACGAGCAGTACTTC
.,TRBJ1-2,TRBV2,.,CASSDGRRFYGYTF,TGTGCCAGCAGTGATGGGCGTAGGTTCTATGGCTACACCTTC
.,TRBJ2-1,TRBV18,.,CASSLSFGSYNEQFF,TGTGCCAGCTCATTATCATTTGGCAGCTACAATGAGCAGTTCTTC
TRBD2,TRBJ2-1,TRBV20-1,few,CSARPPSGGAYNEQFF,TGCAGTGCTAGACCACCTTCGGGGGGGGCCTACAATGAGCAGTTCTTC
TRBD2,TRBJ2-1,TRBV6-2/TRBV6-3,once,CASSYSLWASGGIKGEQFF,TGTGCCAGCAGTTACTCGCTTTGGGCTAGCGGGGGGATTAAGGGTGAGCAGTTCTTC
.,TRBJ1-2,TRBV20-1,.,CSARRTVRGYTF,TGCAGTGCTAGACGTACCGTGAGGGGCTACACCTTC
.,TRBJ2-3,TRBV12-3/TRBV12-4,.,CASSRPVADTQYF,TGTGCCAGCAGCAGGCCAGTAGCAGATACGCAGTATTTT
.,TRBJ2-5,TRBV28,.,CASSLPRGGQETQYF,TGTGCCAGCAGTCTTCCCCGAGGGGGCCAAGAGACCCAGTACTTC
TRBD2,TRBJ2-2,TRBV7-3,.,CASSVPGLQGTGELFF,TGTGCCAGCAGCGTGCCGGGACTACAAGGCACCGGGGAGCTGTTTTTT
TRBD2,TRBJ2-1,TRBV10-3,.,CAISGLDGGVDNEQFF,TGTGCCATCAGTGGGCTCGACGGGGGGGTCGACAATGAGCAGTTCTTC
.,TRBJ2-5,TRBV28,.,CASSPMDNQETQYF,TGTGCCAGCAGTCCTATGGACAACCAAGAGACCCAGTACTTC
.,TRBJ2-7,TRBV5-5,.,CASSLFGGEQYF,TGTGCCAGCAGCTTGTTCGGGGGCGAGCAGTACTTC
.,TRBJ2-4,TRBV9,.,CASSPRTDPWAKNIQYF,TGTGCCAGCAGCCCCCGGACAGACCCCTGGGCCAAAAACATTCAGTACTTC
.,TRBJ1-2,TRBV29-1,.,CSVVADYGYTF,TGCAGCGTAGTGGCAGACTATGGCTACACCTTC
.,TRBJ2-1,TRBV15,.,CATSRDSLNEQFF,TGTGCCACCAGCAGGGACAGTCTTAATGAGCAGTTCTTC
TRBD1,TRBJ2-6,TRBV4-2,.,CASSQEGQISSGANVLTF,TGTGCCAGCAGCCAAGAGGGACAGATTAGCTCTGGGGCCAACGTCCTGACTTTC
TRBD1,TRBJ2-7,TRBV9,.,CASSVARRLRDRAYEQYF,TGTGCCAGCAGCGTAGCTCGGCGGTTGCGGGACAGGGCTTACGAGCAGTACTTC
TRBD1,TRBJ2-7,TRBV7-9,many,CASSPWGQGAYEQYF,TGTGCCAGCAGCCCCTGGGGACAGGGAGCCTACGAGCAGTACTTC
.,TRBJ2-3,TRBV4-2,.,CASSQDFRAHSTDTQYF,TGTGCCAGCAGCCAAGATTTCAGGGCCCATAGCACAGATACGCAGTATTTT
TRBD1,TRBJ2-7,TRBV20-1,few,CSARPAPDRGEQYF,TGCAGTGCTAGGCCCGCACCGGACAGGGGCGAGCAGTACTTC
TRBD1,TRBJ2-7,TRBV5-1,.,CASRRDRGGDEQYF,TGCGCCAGCAGAAGGGACAGGGGGGGCGACGAGCAGTACTTC
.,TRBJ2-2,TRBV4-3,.,CASSQDGSTGELFF,TGCGCCAGCAGCCAAGATGGAAGTACCGGGGAGCTGTTTTTT
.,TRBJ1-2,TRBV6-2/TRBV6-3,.,CASSRASLNYGYTF,TGTGCCAGCAGTAGGGCCAGCCTAAACTATGGCTACACCTTC
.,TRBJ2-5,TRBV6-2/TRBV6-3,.,CASSYFLGDTTETQYF,TGTGCCAGCAGTTACTTTTTAGGGGACACCACTGAGACCCAGTACTTC
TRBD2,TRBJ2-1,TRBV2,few,CASSESGGNYNEQFF,TGTGCCAGCAGTGAAAGCGGGGGAAACTACAATGAGCAGTTCTTC
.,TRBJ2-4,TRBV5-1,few,CASSLGTGTGKNIQYF,TGCGCCAGCAGCTTGGGGACCGGGACGGGGAAAAACATTCAGTACTTC
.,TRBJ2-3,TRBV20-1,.,CSASLALDTQYF,TGCAGTGCTAGCCTAGCGTTGGATACGCAGTATTTT
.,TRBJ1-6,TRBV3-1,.,CASSQVLPSSYNSPLHF,TGTGCCAGCAGCCAAGTTCTCCCGAGCTCCTATAATTCACCCCTCCACTTT
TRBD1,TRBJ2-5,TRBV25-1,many,CASSVPRDRVQETQYF,TGTGCCAGCAGTGTCCCCAGGGACAGGGTACAAGAGACCCAGTACTTC
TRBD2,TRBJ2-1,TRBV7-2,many,CASSFGTTYNEQFF,TGTGCCAGCAGTTTCGGGACTACATACAATGAGCAGTTCTTC
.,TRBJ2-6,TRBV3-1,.,CASKISGANVLTF,TGTGCCAGCAAAATCTCTGGGGCCAACGTCCTGACTTTC
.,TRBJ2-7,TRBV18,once,CASLGNSYEQYF,TGTGCCAGCTTGGGCAACTCCTACGAGCAGTACTTC
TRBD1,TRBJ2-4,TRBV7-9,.,CASSPSDRQYF,TGTGCCAGCAGCCCCTCGGACAGGCAGTACTTC
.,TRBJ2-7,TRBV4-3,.,CASSQDRARLDEQYF,TGCGCCAGCAGCCAAGATAGGGCTCGTTTGGACGAGCAGTACTTC
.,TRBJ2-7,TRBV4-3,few,CASSQDLAFTGRNEQYF,TGCGCCAGCAGCCAAGATTTGGCCTTCACTGGGCGAAACGAGCAGTACTTC
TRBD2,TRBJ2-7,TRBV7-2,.,CASSVTSGGAAAYEQYF,TGTGCCAGCAGCGTGACTAGCGGGGGGGCCGCCGCCTACGAGCAGTACTTC
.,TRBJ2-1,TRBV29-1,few,CSAMGRAASYNEQFF,TGCAGCGCCATGGGACGGGCCGCCTCCTACAATGAGCAGTTCTTC
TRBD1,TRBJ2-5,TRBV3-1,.,CASSQRTGRGKETQYF,TGTGCCAGCAGCCAAAGGACAGGACGAGGGAAAGAGACCCAGTACTTC
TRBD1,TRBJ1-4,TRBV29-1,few,CSAGATGDNEKLFF,TGCAGCGCTGGAGCTACAGGGGATAATGAAAAACTGTTTTTT
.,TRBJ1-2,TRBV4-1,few,CASSQSPGQSYGYTF,TGCGCCAGCAGCCAAAGTCCAGGACAGTCCTATGGCTACACCTTC